Detailed here is one TCR beta chain. This record belongs to a study of blood T cell repertoires in COVID-19. Study information: Material from acute and convalescent COVID-19 was sourced from the United States, Italy and Spain.

CDR1 and CDR2 (germline): KGHSH, LQKENI. Losses at the gene ends were 3 bases for V and 5 bases for J; bases not matched to a gene: 7. CDR3 length: 14 residues. Profiled with immunoSEQ multiplex PCR; TCRdb holds only in-frame clones, not every one. In the table there are some 180,000 clones, 88% of which are singletons. V gene TRBV18 combines with J gene TRBJ2-7, with 7 bases aligning to TRBD1. The receptor was derived from a man aged 45-60 years who had recovered from COVID-19. The source material was peripheral blood. CDR3 sequence reads: CASSPWDSGNEQYF. The CDR3 nucleotides are TGTGCCAGCTCACCGTGGGACAGTGGGAACGAGCAGTACTTC. The entire variable domain, with the rest obtained from reference TRBV18 and TRBJ2-7, is as follows: NAGVMQNPRHLVRRRGQEARLRCSPMKGHSHVYWYRQLPEEGLKFMVYLQKENIIDESGMPKERFSAEFPKEGPSILRIQQVVRGDSAAYFCASSPWDSGNEQYFGPGTRLTVT.